The source of this T cell receptor (beta chain) is a study of control samples from healthy donors and cancer patients. Clones were sequenced by immunoSEQ multiplex PCR, and TCRdb holds only the in-frame ones, with some missing. The sample contains about 150,000 clones, roughly 94% of which appear only once. The CDR3 totals 15 residues. CDR1 and CDR2 from the germline V gene are SGHDT and YYEEEE. The V and J ends lost 3 bases and 4 bases respectively, with 16 bases between them. The sequenced material came from PBMCs. The V gene is TRBV5-6, the J gene TRBJ1-2; perhaps TRBD1 as D (6 bases). The TCR originated in a man aged 55 to 69 with colorectal cancer. The CDR3 nucleotides are TGTGCCAGCAGCTCCTCAGGGGCCGCCCCCTATGGCTACACCTTC. Encoded protein: CASSSSGAAPYGYTF. The whole variable domain, remainder taken from reference TRBV5-6 and TRBJ1-2, is DAGVTQSPTHLIKTRGQQVTLRCSPKSGHDTVSWYQQALGQGPQFIFQYYEEEERQRGNFPDRFSGHQFPNYSSELNVNALLLGDSALYLCASSSSGAAPYGYTFGSGTRLTVV.